What follows is one T cell receptor beta chain and its context. What antigen it recognizes has not been identified. The sample holds no much larger clone one base away, and base qualities are not on file. Between the V and J ends, shortened by 0 bases and 4 bases respectively, the junction contains 10 bases. Looking up the germline V gene (reference sequence) yields CDR1 SGHKS and CDR2 YYEKEE. Counted from cysteine to phenylalanine, this CDR3 has 14 amino acids. The entry retains the CDR3 DNA only, 42 bases that are in frame from base 1. The data are from a study of T cell responses to AZD1222 COVID-19 vaccine (dated by TCRdb to the early 2020s). Study-wide context: A total of 233 trial participants underwent TCR sequencing, of whom nearly 210 received two doses of AZD1222 and about 25 received two doses of the MenACWY control vaccine. Trial participants were enrolled by age into 18-55, 56-69 and 70-plus year subgroups, with approximately 150, 30 and 60 TCR-sequenced participants respectively.

This specimen's time point label, per the study, means: baseline before first vaccination. Sample treatment or condition, as interpreted from the label and publication: meningococcal conjugate vaccine given as trial control. Samples from vaccinated people were obtained from the UK trials COV001 and COV002, which included a single-blind randomized controlled phase 2/3 trial of AZD1222 (ChAdOx1 nCoV-19) in healthy adults. For TCRbeta chain sequencing, PBMC samples were collected from trial participants at day 0 and at day 28 after the second dose. The CDR3 regions of human TCRbeta chains were subjected to immunosequencing. The study's own analysis went as follows. TCRs in the repertoires were matched against a reference library of SARS-CoV-2-specific TCRs that had been generated with the MIRA antigen-specificity platform. Breadth meant the fraction of unique TCRs that were SARS-CoV-2-associated, whereas depth meant the fraction of total T cells that were SARS-CoV-2-associated. Using the MIRA data, each spike-specific TCR was mapped to the spike region that the TCR reacts to and placed in a CD4 or CD8 class. Log10-transformed breadth and depth values were compared by one-way ANOVA with Sidak's multiple comparisons tests. The table was pulled from immuneACCESS by TCRdb, which kept in-frame rearrangements only. Such tables lose some clones; where checked, under half of the loss comes from unresolved V genes, and the rest has no known cause. V and J calls and clone size come straight from that table; D and trimming were deduced from the DNA. Recorded for this sample are about 160,000 clones; just over 90% of them occurred a single time. Around 4.6% of the sample belongs to the ten largest clones.

Overall results and qualifications from the work: Spike-specific TCR breadth and depth rose significantly after two AZD1222 doses compared with day 0 and with MenACWY recipients. CD4 TCRs associated with the vaccine covered the entire spike protein, and the dominant responses were in regions 160-218 and 743-854. Because no day 14 peak-response samples were available, repertoires were characterized only after the peak T cell response. Participants were mostly white British, with more females than males. The authors suggested clonal diversity may have been underestimated. Epitopes outside the regions mutated in the B.1.351 and B.1.1.7 variants were reportedly recognized by nearly half of the unique spike-specific TCRs. Conclusions about previously exposed vaccinees are limited, since just a handful of AZD1222 recipients were seropositive for SARS-CoV-2 at baseline. In the small 56-69-year group, the increase in depth fell short of significance, most likely because of low power.

The rearranged chain carries TRBV5-5 and TRBJ1-1; the D gene is not confidently resolved. Material: peripheral blood, obtained on day 0 of MenACWY control vaccination. This sequence was found in an adult in good health. Read as DNA, the sequence is TGTGCCAGCAGCTTGGTCCCCAGGCCCACTGAAGCTTTCTTT. This translates into CASSLVPRPTEAFF.